This TCR beta chain was captured by sequencing in a study of T cells in Graves' hyperthyroidism and ophthalmopathy. Amplified TCR beta CDR3 regions came from RNA transcripts. Using the HTBI primer set, a first-round RT-PCR was run on the TCR CDR3. Using its own MiXCR run on the multiplex PCR reads, TCRdb lists one record per CDR3 protein. The table lists approximately 720,000 distinct CDR3 sequences, about 19% of them singletons. First hyperthyroidism diagnosis is when the blood sample was obtained, before any ophthalmopathy symptoms. The CDR3 consists of 15 residues. V was clipped by 3 bases and J by 4 bases, with 15 bases between them. Germline V lookup: CDR1 MRHNA, CDR2 SNTAGT.

The sample was blood. The origin of this receptor is a woman between 50 and 59 years old with Graves' hyperthyroidism that later progressed to Graves' ophthalmopathy. This sequence joins TRBV6-4 and TRBJ1-1; a possible D gene is TRBD1 (6 bases). DNA of the CDR3: TGTGCCAGCAGTGAGGTTGCAGGGGATGGCACTGAAGCTTTCTTT. Its protein product is CASSEVAGDGTEAFF.